What follows describes a single TCR beta chain. Profiling relied on immunoSEQ multiplex PCR, and the TCRdb table lists in-frame clones only, not all of them. This table holds about 58,000 clones, more than 70% found once. This entry belongs to a study of control samples from healthy donors and cancer patients. The CDR3 runs to 14 residues. Trimming removed 2 bases at V and 7 bases at J, with 11 bases between. In germline, CDR1 is SGHVS, CDR2 FQNEAQ. This clonotype originated in an older woman with lung cancer. Sequencing input: PBMCs. The chain uses TRBV7-8 and TRBJ2-2; D may be TRBD1 (6 bases). Written as DNA, the CDR3 is TGTGCCAGCAGCTTAATGTGGACAGACGGGGAGCTGTTTTTT. It specifies CASSLMWTDGELFF. Based on the CDR3 plus reference TRBV7-8 and TRBJ2-2, the full variable domain is GAGVSQSPRYKVAKRGQDVALRCDPISGHVSLFWYQQALGQGPEFLTYFQNEAQLDKSGLPSDRFFAERPEGSVSTLKIQRTQQEDSAVYLCASSLMWTDGELFFGEGSRLTVL.